This T cell receptor beta chain comes out of a study of CD8 T cells in ankylosing spondylitis. Findings and caveats of the study: Disease-linked clones reportedly showed significant enrichment in matched ankylosing spondylitis synovial fluid.

Germline lookup yields CDR1 SGHTA and CDR2 FQGTGA. The CDR3 length is 16 residues. With 5 bases clipped from V and 9 bases from J, the junction kept 13 bases outside the gene matches. Points on this clonotype: What it binds is unknown.

Each CDR3 protein is one row after TCRdb ran MiXCR on the 5' RACE reads. There are 220,000 or so distinct CDR3 sequences in the sample; about 11% occur only once, and around a fifth lies in the top ten. The material sequenced was blood, either unsorted or a sorted T cell fraction (not recorded which). The chain has TRBV7-3 and TRBJ2-1; 10 nucleotides line up with TRBD2. The sequence derives from a male donor with ankylosing spondylitis or in good health (not recorded which). The CDR3 region has the DNA TGTGCCAGCAGCCAGCGGGGGGGCGGGTTTAGCCCTGAGCAGTTCTTC. Its protein is CASSQRGGGFSPEQFF.